Detailed here is one T cell receptor (beta chain). Its antigen is still unknown. The junction departs from the called germline gene at one end, perhaps through a read error. TCRbeta-specific cDNA was reverse-transcribed from about 520 ng total RNA using a constant-region primer and ProtoScript II reverse transcriptase. Construction of the TCRbeta libraries relied on three nested rounds of multiplex PCR, following a slightly modified ARM-PCR procedure. Multiplex TRBV1-TRBV30 forward primers and a Cbeta reverse primer were used in the first two PCR rounds, each of which was run for around 9 cycles. Sample barcodes and Illumina adapters were attached in a final 25-cycle PCR using Deep VentR polymerase. Before sequencing, amplicons between 200 and 500 bp were purified from gel using a QIAquick gel extraction kit. The TCRbeta amplicons were sequenced with 250-bp paired-end reads on an Illumina HiSeq 2500. For the original study's pipeline: Quality trimming of reads was performed with Trimmomatic v0.33, and paired reads were merged with FLASH v1.2.11 so that full CDR3 sequences could be recovered. V, D and J germline segments were assigned to the rearranged TCRbeta sequences using MiGEC v1.2.1b. VDJtools v1.0.0 computed clonotype statistics and Shannon-Wiener diversity indices. Except for diversity analysis, only the 250 most abundant clonotypes of each sample were used in subsequent analyses to reduce sampling bias. TCRdb took the public reads, trimmed them with fastp at Q25, ran MiXCR for clone calling and kept in-frame beta chains. All rows with the same CDR3 protein become a single entry with the most common DNA and genes. Here the V and J calls rest on TCRdb's processing, not on the authors' analysis. The sample profile shows fewer than 30,000 distinct CDR3 sequences; roughly four fifths of them were found once. The ten largest clonotypes hold roughly half of the sample.

This entry is derived from a study of tumor-infiltrating lymphocytes in primary liver carcinoma (dated by TCRdb to 2016 to 2017). Some background on the complete study: Of the five patients, three men and two women aged 30 to 69 years, four had hepatocellular carcinoma and one had combined HCC and intrahepatic cholangiocarcinoma. Agilent mRNA microarray profiling was performed on the 20 to 25 tumor region samples to relate TCRbeta repertoire diversity to the local molecular phenotype. Tumors of the five patients were stage T1-T3 N0M0 with maximum diameters of about 4.2 to 10 cm. A total of some 35 specimens from 5 patients underwent TCRbeta repertoire sequencing, comprising 25 or so tumor regions, 5 adjacent noncancerous liver tissues and 5 peripheral blood samples. Reproducibility between technical replicate repertoires was high, with correlation coefficients above 0.95 and mean shared-clone rates approximately 0.9. Each sample produced roughly 3.5 to 8 million productive TCRbeta reads, and read depth showed no significant difference between tissue types. For each liver tumor, the study sampled five regions along with adjacent normal tissue and blood, and applied TCRbeta repertoire sequencing, expression microarrays and whole-exome sequencing.

Without any cell sorting, total RNA and DNA were co-extracted from approximately 22-30 mg of bulk tissue using the AllPrep DNA/RNA mini kit. Between late 2015 and March 2016, about five patients in China with histopathologically diagnosed primary liver carcinoma had their tumors surgically resected. At the time of sampling, the patients were treatment-naive and had chronic HBV infection. Each tumor was sampled at five spatially separated regions: the tumor centre plus the superior, inferior, left-lateral and right-lateral poles. Histological examination found more than 80% viable tumor cells in every tumor sample. Pieces of fresh tumor and adjacent tissue were cut in half, with one half kept in RNAlater at -80 degrees C and the other half sent for histology. From the cysteine up to the phenylalanine, the CDR3 has a length of 18 residues. CDR3 DNA is the only sequence kept; it has 54 bases, read in frame from the first base. CDR1 and CDR2 (KGHDR, SFDVKD) derive from the germline V gene.

Summary of the overall study and its limitations: With just four or five patients in the study, the authors point out that the findings should be validated in a larger study. Because the samples were bulk and unsorted, CD4+ and CD8+ T cell repertoires could not be compared. Repertoire overlap was found to be higher between tumor regions (mean roughly 36%) than between tumor-adjacent (roughly 17%) or tumor-blood (around 14%) pairs, consistent with antigen-driven expansion. Only about 7.5-24% of top clones were present in all five regions of a tumor, suggesting spatial heterogeneity of tumor-infiltrating T cells. Because only the TCR beta chain was sequenced and unpaired alpha chains were not captured, true repertoire diversity is likely underestimated. Compared with blood, tumors had a significantly larger share of the repertoire taken up by the top 250 clones (p = 0.039).

This TCR was sampled from a man aged 35-49 years with primary liver carcinoma and hepatitis B virus infection. The sample consisted of liver tumor tissue from sampling region 3. The meaning of the sample's cell subset or site label: tumor region T3, left-lateral pole. The chain joins TRBV24-1 to TRBJ2-6; 10 bases in the junction line up with TRBD1. The nucleotides are TGTGCCACCAATGATTCCGGGACAGGGGACTCTGGGGCCAACGTCCCGACTTTC. This codes for CATNDSGTGDSGANVPTF.